Below, 10 T cell receptor beta chains from the same sample are listed, as sequenced in a study of control samples from healthy donors and cancer patients. Some clones are missing from TCRdb's copy, which holds only in-frame ones; the method was immunoSEQ multiplex PCR. The sample yields about 100,000 clones, more than 75% seen once. The sample taken for sequencing was blood. The source is a woman aged 50 to 60 in good health.

The V gene is TRBV20-1, the J gene TRBJ2-3; D is undetermined. The length of the CDR3 is 11 residues. Trimming removed 6 bases from V and 6 bases from J, with 10 bases in between. The V gene's germline CDR1 is DFQATT and CDR2 SNEGSKA (reference sequence). As DNA, the CDR3 is TGCAGTGCACGGGCAGAGGATACGCAGTATTTT. Protein sequence: CSARAEDTQYF.

The V and J genes are TRBV5-1 and TRBJ2-7; D perhaps matches TRBD2 (6 bases). This CDR3 region has 12 residues. The germline V gene has CDR1 SGHRS and CDR2 YFSETQ. V was pared by 6 bases and J by 3 bases, with 10 bases between. CDR3 region: CASKLSGYEQYF. The DNA for the CDR3 is TGCGCCAGCAAGCTTAGCGGCTACGAGCAGTACTTC.

In this sample, this clone turned up a few times. V gene TRBV12-3 or TRBV12-4 combines with J gene TRBJ2-2; D is uncertain. Deletions cut 3 bases from V and 7 bases from J, with 6 bases between. This CDR3 has 12 amino acids. The CDR3 protein is CASSFGVGELFF. The DNA for the CDR3 is TGTGCCAGCAGTTTTGGGGTCGGGGAGCTGTTTTTT.

The chain couples TRBV7-9 to TRBJ1-4, with 8 bases lining up with TRBD1. V shed 4 bases, J shed 8 bases, and the junction held 12 bases outside the gene matches. CDR3 length equals 16 residues. The V gene's germline CDR1 is SEHNR and CDR2 FQNEAQ (reference sequence). The CDR3: CASSSPDRGGREKLFF. The CDR3 nucleotides read TGTGCCAGCAGCTCGCCCGACAGGGGAGGAAGAGAAAAACTGTTTTTT.

CDR3 amino acids: CASSYSTRGSYNEQFF. CDR3 coding DNA: TGTGCCAGCAGTTACTCGACCAGGGGCTCCTACAATGAGCAGTTCTTC. This chain uses TRBV6-2 or TRBV6-3 with TRBJ2-1, with D possibly TRBD1 on 6 matching bases. CDR1 is MNHEY and CDR2 is SVGEGT in the germline V gene. The CDR3 length is 16 residues. V lost 0 bases, J lost 0 bases, and 9 bases lay in between.

V is TRBV20-1 and J is TRBJ2-3; D possibly corresponds to TRBD1 (6 bases). The ends were cut back, 3 bases at V and 3 bases at J, with 13 bases in the middle. The germline gives CDR1 DFQATT, CDR2 SNEGSKA (reference sequence). There are 14 residues in the CDR3. CDR3 DNA sequence: TGCAGTGCTAGTAAGACAGGCGGGACAGATACGCAGTATTTT. Protein sequence: CSASKTGGTDTQYF.

V usage is TRBV5-6 and J usage is TRBJ1-1; maybe TRBD1 (6 bases). The V end was cut by 0 bases, the J end by 10 bases, with 10 bases between. CDR1 SGHDT and CDR2 YYEEEE come from the germline V gene. The CDR3 extends over 12 amino acids. CDR3 coding DNA: TGTGCCAGCAGCTTGGCTAGAGGGGGAGCTTTCTTT. Its translation: CASSLARGGAFF.

The chain recombines TRBV7-6 with TRBJ1-4; TRBD1 aligns across 7 bases. The CDR3 has 17 residues. Germline V CDR1 and CDR2: SGHVS, FNYEAQ. Unmatched junction bases numbered 15, after V lost 5 bases and J lost 6 bases. The CDR3 DNA sequence: TGTGCCAGCAGCGCCGACAGGGATTCCCTTTTTTATGAAAAACTGTTTTTT. This sequence encodes CASSADRDSLFYEKLFF.

The chain has TRBV19 and TRBJ1-5, with D maybe TRBD1 (5 bases). V shed 7 bases and J shed 4 bases, with 14 bases lying between them. CDR1 LNHDA and CDR2 SQIVND come from the germline V gene (reference sequence). The CDR3 contains 14 residues. CDR3 residues: CASMETVYNQPQHF. CDR3 in DNA: TGTGCCAGTATGGAGACAGTTTATAATCAGCCCCAGCATTTT.

A single count supports this clone. The chain has TRBV6-5 and TRBJ2-4, with D unresolved. Germline V gene data show CDR1 as MNHEY and CDR2 as SVGAGI. Trimming removed 6 bases from V and 0 bases from J, with 9 bases in between. This CDR3 has 14 amino acids. The CDR3 coding sequence is TGTGCCAGCAGCGGAGAGATAGCCAAAAACATTCAGTACTTC. This codes for CASSGEIAKNIQYF.